A single sample is the source of the 22 T cell receptor beta chains below, sequenced in a study of blood T cells in healthy people across ages. The use of a sample-barcoded 5' primer and a J-beta primer mix characterized a second PCR of roughly 6 to 11 cycles. TCRdb itself ran the 5' RACE reads through MiXCR, one entry per CDR3 protein. The sample lists 2 million or so distinct CDR3 sequences; approximately 50% were seen once. The sequenced sample consisted of blood. The source is a woman between 40 and 50 years old in good health.

This clonotype appeared a few times. The V and J genes are TRBV28 and TRBJ2-5; D remains unclear. CDR3 length: 13 residues. CDR1 and CDR2 (germline): MDHEN, SYDVKM. Trimming removed 8 bases at V and 3 bases at J, with 13 bases between. The CDR3 coding sequence is TGTGCCAGCTCCTCTTTGGGGAAAGAGACCCAGTACTTC. It translates to CASSSLGKETQYF.

V usage is TRBV20-1 and J usage is TRBJ2-7; 10 bases fit TRBD2. This CDR3 has 14 residues. The germline gives CDR1 DFQATT, CDR2 SNEGSKA (reference sequence). The trim removed 6 bases at V and 10 bases at J, leaving 15 bases unmatched. CDR3 amino acids: CSARRSGGAYSQYF. Here the CDR3 DNA reads TGCAGTGCCAGGCGCAGCGGGGGGGCGTACAGTCAGTACTTC.

J is TRBJ2-1 and V is TRBV27, with 10 bases matching TRBD1. With 5 bases clipped from V and 8 bases from J, the junction kept 6 bases outside the gene matches. Germline V gene lookup returns CDR1 MNHEY and CDR2 SMNVEV (reference sequence). This CDR3 has 14 residues. The CDR3 DNA is TGTGCCAGCAGTCCGACAGGGGGCGAGGATGAGCAGTTCTTC. Translation gives CASSPTGGEDEQFF.

The chain couples TRBV12-3 or TRBV12-4 to TRBJ2-1; no reliable D call. V shed 6 bases and J shed 9 bases, with 15 bases lying between them. This CDR3 contains 13 residues. CDR3 sequence (DNA): TGTGCCAGCAGCCCAGGCCTCGAGAGTGAGCAGTTCTTC. Its protein is CASSPGLESEQFF.

This clonotype was observed many times. The genes are TRBV20-1 and TRBJ2-1, with 7 positions matching TRBD2. The CDR3 covers 12 residues. Germline V gene data show CDR1 as DFQATT and CDR2 as SNEGSKA (reference sequence). The trim removed 0 bases at V and 14 bases at J, leaving 7 bases unmatched. The CDR3 region is CSARDPTAGEFF. In DNA, the CDR3 is TGCAGTGCTAGAGATCCGACGGCGGGGGAGTTCTTC.

The chain employs TRBV27 and TRBJ2-5; TRBD2 is a possible D gene (5 bases). The tail of the sequence fits TRBJ2-7 better, so the J call may be wrong. CDR1 MNHEY and CDR2 SMNVEV come from the germline V gene (reference sequence). The CDR3 sequence is 11 residues long. As DNA, the CDR3 is TGTGCCAGCACCAGGAGCGGCGAGCAGTACTTC. Protein: CASTRSGEQYF.

V usage is TRBV7-2 and J usage is TRBJ2-7; either TRBD1 or TRBD2 may supply D (5 bases each). CDR1 and CDR2 (germline): SGHTA, FQGNSA. The CDR3 runs to 15 residues. The V end was cut by 5 bases, the J end by 2 bases, with 16 bases between. The CDR3 spells CASSREWGVAYEQYF. In nucleotides, the CDR3 is TGTGCCAGCAGCCGGGAATGGGGCGTTGCCTACGAGCAGTACTTC.

This clonotype was observed a handful of times. V and J are TRBV7-2 and TRBJ2-5; 8 bases map to TRBD1. The CDR3 covers 15 residues. After removal of 5 bases from V and 0 bases from J, the junction contained 5 bases not matched to a gene. From germline, CDR1 is SGHTA and CDR2 FQGNSA. This CDR3 reads CASSLGQANQETQYF. The DNA for the CDR3 is TGTGCCAGCAGCCTGGGACAGGCGAACCAAGAGACCCAGTACTTC.

This clonotype was picked up a small number of times. V usage is TRBV11-2 and J usage is TRBJ2-5; 7 bases agree with TRBD1. V dropped 6 bases and J dropped 4; count of bases not matched to a gene: 8. This CDR3 has 14 amino acids. Germline V gene lookup returns CDR1 SGHAT and CDR2 FQNNGV. This chain's CDR3 is CASRQTGARETQYF. The DNA for the CDR3 is TGTGCCAGCAGACAAACAGGGGCACGAGAGACCCAGTACTTC.

This clonotype has only a few counts. The V call is TRBV4-3, the J call TRBJ2-3, with D uncertain. The CDR3 has 15 amino acids. V was trimmed by 0 bases and J by 2 bases, leaving 9 bases between them. Germline CDR1 and CDR2: LGHNA and YSLEER. CDR3 nucleotides: TGCGCCAGCAGCCAAGAAGCAGATTACACAGATACGCAGTATTTT. Protein sequence: CASSQEADYTDTQYF.

The rearrangement uses TRBV29-1 and TRBJ1-4; no firm D call. Trimming took off 4 bases at V and 3 bases at J, with 15 bases between the two ends. CDR3 length: 15 amino acids. In germline, CDR1 is SQVTM, CDR2 ANQGSEA. The chain's CDR3 is CSVGEVFASNEKLFF. The CDR3, as DNA: TGCAGCGTTGGGGAGGTCTTCGCATCTAATGAAAAACTGTTTTTT.

The table lists this clonotype with many counts. The V and J genes are TRBV4-3 and TRBJ2-7; 7 nucleotides line up with TRBD1. Per germline, CDR1 LGHNA and CDR2 YSLEER. The CDR3 has 15 amino acids. J lost 1 base, V lost 0 bases, and 3 bases had no gene match. CDR3 region: CASSQERRGSYEQYF. For the CDR3, the DNA is TGCGCCAGCAGCCAAGAGCGCAGGGGGTCCTACGAGCAGTACTTC.

This clonotype was detected a few times. This chain uses TRBV11-2 with TRBJ2-1; D not resolved. Per the germline V gene, CDR1 is SGHAT and CDR2 is FQNNGV. Trimming left V 6 bases short and J 9 bases short, with 12 bases between. The CDR3 loop spans 12 amino acids. The CDR3 protein is CASSPPLPEQFF. CDR3 sequence (DNA): TGTGCCAGCAGTCCTCCCCTACCTGAGCAGTTCTTC.

V usage is TRBV4-1 and J usage is TRBJ2-1; D uncertain. The CDR3 runs 20 residues. Germline V CDR1 and CDR2: MGHRA, YSYEKL. Trimming stripped 0 bases from V and 0 bases from J, with 21 bases between. CDR3 sequence: CASSQDPLTSSVGSYNEQFF. CDR3 nucleotides: TGCGCCAGCAGCCAAGATCCACTCACCTCGTCTGTGGGCTCCTACAATGAGCAGTTCTTC.

This chain connects TRBV28 to TRBJ2-1; D assignment may be TRBD1 or TRBD2 (5 bases each). The CDR3 is 13 residues long. Germline CDR1 and CDR2: MDHEN and SYDVKM. The CDR3 loop is CAKRGPPLNEQFF. CDR3 nucleotide sequence: TGTGCTAAGAGGGGACCCCCTCTCAATGAGCAGTTCTTC. Full variable domain (rest looked up from reference TRBV28 and TRBJ2-1): DVKVTQSSRYLVKRTGEKVFLECVQDMDHENMFWYRQDPGLGLRLIYFSYDVKMKEKGDIPEGYSVSREKKERFSLILESASTNQTSMYLCAKRGPPLNEQFFGPGTRLTVL.

The gene calls are TRBV7-9 and TRBJ2-6; D is perhaps TRBD1 (6 bases). CDR1 SEHNR and CDR2 FQNEAQ come from the germline V gene (reference sequence). V lost 4 bases and J lost 1, with 11 bases in between. The CDR3 length is 16 residues. The chain's CDR3 is CASSSNRESGANVLTF. The CDR3 region has the DNA TGTGCCAGCAGCTCAAACAGGGAATCTGGGGCCAACGTCCTGACTTTC.

Concerning this clonotype itself: At one of its ends the junction is not consistent with the germline gene, which may arise from a read error. This sequence joins TRBV7-9 and TRBJ2-7; no reliable D call. In germline, CDR1 is SEHNR, CDR2 FQNEAQ (reference sequence). The CDR3 has 15 amino acids. The CDR3 sequence: CTSSLDFPSSYEQYF. DNA of the CDR3: TGTACCAGCAGCTTGGATTTTCCAAGCTCCTACGAGCAGTACTTC. The full variable domain, with the rest looked up from reference TRBV7-9 and TRBJ2-7, is DTGVSQNPRHKITKRGQNVTFRCDPISEHNRLYWYRQTLGQGPEFLTYFQNEAQLEKSRLLSDRFSAERPKGSFSTLEIQRTEQGDSAMYLCTSSLDFPSSYEQYFGPGTRLTVT.

The V and J genes are TRBV29-1 and TRBJ1-4; tentatively, D is TRBD1 (5 bases). Germline assignment: CDR1 SQVTM and CDR2 ANQGSEA. V lost 5 bases to trimming and J lost 9 bases, with 22 bases between them. The CDR3 contains 15 residues. The CDR3 is CSVLGDGADLQKLFF. The CDR3 nucleotides read TGCAGCGTTTTGGGGGATGGGGCAGACCTACAAAAACTGTTTTTT.

Concerning this clonotype: At one boundary the junction diverges from the germline segment, which might be a read error. The gene calls are TRBV3-1 and TRBJ2-4; D is undetermined. Germline CDR1 LGHDT, CDR2 YNNKEL (reference sequence). The CDR3 runs to 15 residues. CDR3 in amino acids: CASNQVGVAKNIQYF. Here the CDR3 DNA reads TGTGCCAGCAACCAAGTTGGGGTAGCCAAAAACATTCAGTACTTC. The full variable domain, its missing parts supplied by reference TRBV3-1 and TRBJ2-4, is DTAVSQTPKYLVTQMGNDKSIKCEQNLGHDTMYWYKQDSKKFLKIMFSYNNKELIINETVPNRFSPKSPDKAHLNLHINSLELGDSAVYFCASNQVGVAKNIQYFGAGTRLSVL.

The table lists this clonotype with a count of one. This chain connects TRBV4-2 to TRBJ2-4, with 8 bases identical to TRBD2. The J call may be faulty, since TRBJ2-7 better matches the DNA end. Germline CDR1 LGHNA, CDR2 YNFKEQ. The CDR3 consists of 16 residues. The CDR3 spells CASSQDSGGSSNEQYF. CDR3 bases: TGTGCCAGCAGCCAAGATTCGGGAGGGAGTAGTAACGAGCAGTACTTC.

This chain joins TRBV2 and TRBJ2-1, with D unclear. Trimming stripped 7 bases from V and 5 bases from J, with 12 bases between. Germline CDR1 SNHLY, CDR2 FYNNEI. This CDR3 spans 13 amino acids. This chain's CDR3 is CASTGSLDNEQFF. In DNA form, the CDR3 reads TGTGCCAGCACGGGTAGTTTGGACAATGAGCAGTTCTTC.

This clonotype was found a few times. The genes are TRBV20-1 and TRBJ1-2; D uncertain. Germline lookup yields CDR1 DFQATT and CDR2 SNEGSKA (reference sequence). CDR3 length equals 11 residues. V was clipped by 6 bases and J by 2 bases, with 7 bases between them. Here the CDR3 reads CSAPTNYGYTF. The CDR3 nucleotides read TGCAGTGCCCCGACCAACTATGGCTACACCTTC.